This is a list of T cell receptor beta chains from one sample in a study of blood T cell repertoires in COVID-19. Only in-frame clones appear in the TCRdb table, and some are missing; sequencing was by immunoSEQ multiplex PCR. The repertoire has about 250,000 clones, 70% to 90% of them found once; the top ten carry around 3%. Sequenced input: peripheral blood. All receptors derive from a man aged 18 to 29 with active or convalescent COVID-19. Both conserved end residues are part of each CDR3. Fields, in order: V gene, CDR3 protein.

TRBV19	CASRQLWGEGNQPQHF
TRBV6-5	CASSYGGPSYNEQFF
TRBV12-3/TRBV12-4	CASRYGANEKLFF
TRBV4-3	CASSRADREVTEAFF
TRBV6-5	CASSYRQGRGNEQFF
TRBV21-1	CASSKDHRGLEAFF
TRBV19	CASSIWTGDQPQHF
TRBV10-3	CAISTPTGSGANVLTF
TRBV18	CASSQTSGRRDLTGELFF
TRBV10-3	CAISESGGGNQPQHF
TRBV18	CASSPAGGSGNTIYF